This T cell receptor beta chain came from a study of OX40 agonist ivuxolimab in advanced cancers. At the level of the study: Patients achieving partial responses numbered three: one hepatocellular carcinoma case and two cutaneous melanoma cases. Notes on the study in general: Relatively little clonal expansion, among the lowest observed, appeared in partial responders at 0.1-3.0 mg/kg. Clones of CD4+ and CD8+ blood T cells grew by week 6 at doses of 0.1 to 3.0 mg/kg.

A history of autoimmune disease or systemic immunosuppression excluded patients. Of note for this clone: Antigen: not known.

Using immunoSEQ multiplex PCR, the repertoire was profiled, and TCRdb retains in-frame clones only, with some absent. The sample lists about 60,000 clones; around nine tenths were seen once. The V gene end was trimmed by 6 bases and the J gene end by 2 bases; junction bases not matched to a gene: 12. Germline values: CDR1 MDHEN, CDR2 SYDVKM. There are 18 residues in the CDR3. The clonotype comes from an adult with an advanced solid tumor such as melanoma, head and neck, liver or kidney cancer. The material sequenced was CD4+ or CD8+ T cells sorted from blood, taken in a trial of the OX40 agonist ivuxolimab. V and J are TRBV28 and TRBJ1-5; 11 bases agree with TRBD1. The chain's CDR3 is CASSRPDRGLTGNQPQHF. CDR3 sequence (DNA): TGTGCCAGCAGCCGACCGGACAGGGGGCTCACAGGCAATCAGCCCCAGCATTTT.